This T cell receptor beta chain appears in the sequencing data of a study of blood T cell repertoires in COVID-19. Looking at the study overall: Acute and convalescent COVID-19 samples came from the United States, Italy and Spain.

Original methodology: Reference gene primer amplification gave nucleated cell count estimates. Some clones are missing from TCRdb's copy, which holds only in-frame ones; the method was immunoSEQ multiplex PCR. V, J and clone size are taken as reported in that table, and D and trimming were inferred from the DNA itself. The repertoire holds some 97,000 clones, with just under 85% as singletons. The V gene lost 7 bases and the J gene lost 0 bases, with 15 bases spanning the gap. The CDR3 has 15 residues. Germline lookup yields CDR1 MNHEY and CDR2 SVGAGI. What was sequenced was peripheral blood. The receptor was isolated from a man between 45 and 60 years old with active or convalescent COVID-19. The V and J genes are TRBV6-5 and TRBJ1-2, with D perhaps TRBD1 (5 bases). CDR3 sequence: CASTNRGLSNYGYTF. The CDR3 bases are TGTGCCAGCACCAACCGGGGACTGTCTAACTATGGCTACACCTTC.